This is a list of T cell receptor beta chains from one sample in a study of response to subunit inactivated influenza vaccine. TCRdb processed the RT-PCR reads anew with MiXCR; each CDR3 protein has one entry. The data contain hundreds of thousands of distinct CDR3 sequences, 15% to 19% of them seen just once; the ten biggest clones take up approximately 10%. Source: PBMCs from blood, taken approximately 12 days after vaccination. Receptors originate from a man aged 50-59 years who received an inactivated influenza vaccine. CDR3s include the opening cysteine and the closing phenylalanine or tryptophan. D genes are given only for firm matches. For some rows the clone size is stated as once, few or many, or as a class when expanded; others skip it.

TRBD1 | TRBJ2-3 | TRBV6-7 | NA | TGTGCCAGCAGTTCCCGCGGACAGGGGGTTTGTACAGATACGCAGTATTTT | CASSSRGQGVCTDTQYF
TRBD1 | TRBJ1-2 | TRBV10-3 | few | TGTGCCATCAGTGAAAGCGGTTATACAGGGGGCGTTGGCTACACCTTC | CAISESGYTGGVGYTF
NA | TRBJ1-1 | TRBV25-1 | many | TGTGCCAGCAGTGGCCACGGCCTCGCTGAAGCTTTCTTT | CASSGHGLAEAFF
NA | TRBJ2-1 | TRBV13 | NA | TGTGCCAGCAGCAGCCGGGACTTGGTCTACAATGAGCAGTTCTTC | CASSSRDLVYNEQFF
NA | TRBJ2-5 | TRBV9 | NA | TGTGCCAGCAGCAAATCCTGGACAGTAGGAGAGACCCAGTACTTC | CASSKSWTVGETQYF
NA | TRBJ1-1 | TRBV28 | NA | TGTGCCAGCAGTCCCCCAGGGATGAACACTGAAGCTTTCTTT | CASSPPGMNTEAFF
TRBD1 | TRBJ2-5 | TRBV11-1 | few | TGTGCCAGCAGCAGACCGGGCAGGACAGGGGTCCGGTTGGGTGCAGAGACCCAGTACTTC | CASSRPGRTGVRLGAETQYF
NA | TRBJ2-3 | TRBV7-2 | many | TGTGCCAGCAGCTCGCAGCTTTTTTACGACATGGATACGCAGTATTTT | CASSSQLFYDMDTQYF
TRBD1 | TRBJ2-3 | TRBV29-1 | few | TGCAGCGGCGACAGGGGAGGTGGTGATACGCAGTATTTT | CSGDRGGGDTQYF
TRBD2 | TRBJ2-1 | TRBV6-2/TRBV6-3 | few | TGTGCCAGCAGCCTAGCGGGGGGGCTTACCGAGCAGTTCTTC | CASSLAGGLTEQFF
NA | TRBJ1-3 | TRBV20-1 | few | TGCAGTGCTAGAGATCCGCGGAGGGGGGACACCATATATTTT | CSARDPRRGDTIYF
NA | TRBJ1-1 | TRBV18 | NA | TGTGCCAGCTCACCATTCTCCCAGGGCGCTGAAGCTTTCTTT | CASSPFSQGAEAFF
NA | TRBJ2-1 | TRBV30 | few | TGTGCCTGGGTTCTAGTCAATGAGCAGTTCTTC | CAWVLVNEQFF
TRBD2 | TRBJ2-6 | TRBV12-3/TRBV12-4 | once | TGTGCCAGCAGTTGGTGGCTAGCGGGAGGTGGTGGGGCCAACGTCCTGACTTTC | CASSWWLAGGGGANVLTF
TRBD2 | TRBJ2-2 | TRBV10-2 | few | TGCGCCAGCATTGGCGGGGGGAACACCGGGGAGCTGTTTTTT | CASIGGGNTGELFF
TRBD1 | TRBJ2-7 | TRBV11-1 | NA | TGTGCCAGCAGCTTATCACAGGGGGAGTACGAGCAGTACTTC | CASSLSQGEYEQYF